The 6 T cell receptor beta chains in this list originate from one sample, sequenced in a study of T cells in Graves' hyperthyroidism and ophthalmopathy. Amplification targeted TCR beta CDR3 regions from RNA transcripts. In the first-round RT-PCR of the TCR CDR3, the HTBI primer set was used. A single record per CDR3 protein comes from TCRdb applying MiXCR to the multiplex PCR reads. Altogether 500,000 or so distinct CDR3 sequences are present, roughly 17% being singletons, with the ten largest covering under 20%. Material for sequencing was blood. The receptors come from a woman between 18 and 29 years old with Graves' ophthalmopathy.

This clonotype was counted a single time. The chain carries TRBV27 and TRBJ1-5, with a possible D match to TRBD1 (5 bases). The germline CDR1 and CDR2 sequences are MNHEY and SMNVEV (reference sequence). V was clipped by 5 bases and J by 6 bases, with 11 bases between them. The CDR3 extends over 13 amino acids. In DNA form, the CDR3 reads TGTGCCAGCAGTATAGGGGTATCTCAGCCCCAGCATTTT. Amino acids: CASSIGVSQPQHF.

This clonotype was recorded at least ten times. J is TRBJ2-7 and V is TRBV2, with 8 bases aligning to TRBD2. After removal of 8 bases from V and 2 bases from J, the junction contained 8 bases not matched to a gene. The germline V gene encodes CDR1 SNHLY and CDR2 FYNNEI. The CDR3 sequence is 14 residues long. The CDR3 sequence is CASSSAGETYEQYF. For the CDR3, the DNA is TGTGCCAGCTCATCAGCGGGGGAGACCTACGAGCAGTACTTC.

This clonotype was detected many times. V gene TRBV28 combines with J gene TRBJ2-1, with TRBD2 as a possible D gene (6 bases). The CDR3 runs 16 residues. Germline values: CDR1 MDHEN, CDR2 SYDVKM. Deletions cut 2 bases from V and 3 bases from J, with 14 bases between. The CDR3 loop reads CASSLRGGTFYNEQFF. The CDR3 DNA is TGTGCCAGCAGTTTACGCGGCGGGACCTTCTACAATGAGCAGTTCTTC.

This clonotype was counted once. The CDR3 here is CASSISSSGGEQFF. CDR3 bases: TGTGCCAGTAGTATTTCAAGTAGCGGTGGTGAGCAGTTCTTC. The chain has TRBV19 and TRBJ2-1; TRBD2 is a possible D gene (6 bases). This CDR3 has 14 amino acids. Germline assignment: CDR1 LNHDA and CDR2 SQIVND (reference sequence). V gave up 3 bases and J gave up 9 bases, with 15 bases separating them.

The rearrangement joins TRBV29-1 to TRBJ1-5; 8 bases fit TRBD1. The CDR3 is made up of 13 amino acids. V was pared by 4 bases and J by 4 bases, with 3 bases of the junction left unmatched. Germline V gene lookup returns CDR1 SQVTM and CDR2 ANQGSEA. CDR3 sequence (DNA): TGCAGCGTTGGACAGGGGTGGAATCAGCCCCAGCATTTT. Encoded protein: CSVGQGWNQPQHF.

This clonotype was picked up many times. The rearrangement links TRBV2 to TRBJ2-3; 7 bases fit TRBD2. This CDR3 has 15 amino acids. Germline lookup yields CDR1 SNHLY and CDR2 FYNNEI. V was clipped by 6 bases and J by 4 bases; unmatched bases: 10. CDR3 in DNA: TGTGCCAGCAGCCCAAGCGGGGCTTGGGCAGATACGCAGTATTTT. Protein sequence: CASSPSGAWADTQYF.